The sequence of this T cell receptor beta chain was determined in a study of CXCR3-negative and CXCR3-positive naive CD8 T cells. Findings of the study overall: The TRBV-TRBJ usage of naive CXCR3-negative and CXCR3-positive cells was similar, but that of memory cells differed. Diversity was high in both naive subsets and much lower in memory cells.

5' RACE that incorporated UMI labels was used to prepare the TRB cDNA libraries. TCRdb reprocessed the 5' RACE reads and reports one entry per CDR3 protein, with no DNA. This table holds tens of thousands of distinct CDR3 sequences. From germline, CDR1 is KGHSH and CDR2 LQKENI. The CDR3 runs 15 residues. 300,000 cells per CD8+ T cell subset were flow-sorted in triplicate. With respect to this clonotype: What it binds is not known.

The chain uses TRBV18 and TRBJ2-1; the D call of TRBD2 rests on TCRdb alone, since no DNA is present to check it. Sample: memory CD8+ T cells from blood. The receptor was isolated from a human donor in good health. Some clones in this sample may be carry-over from other donors' samples. Here the CDR3 reads CASSTSGGAYNEQFF. Based on the CDR3 plus reference TRBV18 and TRBJ2-1, the full variable domain is NAGVMQNPRHLVRRRGQEARLRCSPMKGHSHVYWYRQLPEEGLKFMVYLQKENIIDESGMPKERFSAEFPKEGPSILRIQQVVRGDSAAYFCASSTSGGAYNEQFFGPGTRLTVL.